These 24 T cell receptor beta chains originate from one sample sequenced in a study of somatic mutations in cytotoxic T cells in rheumatoid arthritis. This table comes from immunoSEQ multiplex PCR, and its TCRdb copy is limited to in-frame clones, with some not included. Here the sample spans 20,000 or so clones, roughly four fifths being singletons. Sequencing was carried out using CD8+ T cells sorted from blood. All receptors come from a woman aged 45-60 years in good health.

This clone was recorded a few times. The V call is TRBV7-9, the J call TRBJ2-2; 9 bases match TRBD1. The ends lost 5 bases at V and 2 bases at J; junction bases unmatched: 3. Germline CDR1 and CDR2: SEHNR and FQNEAQ (reference sequence). The CDR3 loop spans 15 amino acids. CDR3 coding DNA: TGTGCCAGCAGCCGGGACAGGGACAACACCGGGGAGCTGTTTTTT. Translated: CASSRDRDNTGELFF. The full variable domain, with the rest looked up from reference TRBV7-9 and TRBJ2-2, is DTGVSQNPRHKITKRGQNVTFRCDPISEHNRLYWYRQTLGQGPEFLTYFQNEAQLEKSRLLSDRFSAERPKGSFSTLEIQRTEQGDSAMYLCASSRDRDNTGELFFGEGSRLTVL.

This chain joins TRBV7-9 and TRBJ1-1, with a tentative D call TRBD1 (6 bases). Germline loops: CDR1 SEHNR, CDR2 FQNEAQ (reference sequence). The CDR3 loop spans 13 amino acids. V was trimmed by 1 base and J by 6 bases, leaving 9 bases between them. The CDR3 loop is CASSLENRAEAFF. The CDR3 bases are TGTGCCAGCAGCTTAGAGAACAGGGCTGAAGCTTTCTTT.

The V gene is TRBV11-2, the J gene TRBJ2-1; 9 nucleotides line up with TRBD2. The CDR3 contains 16 residues. Germline assignment: CDR1 SGHAT and CDR2 FQNNGV. The J segment lost 13 bases and the V segment lost 5 bases, leaving 18 bases of the junction unmatched. The CDR3 sequence: CASSPAWLAGTPHQFF. The CDR3 DNA sequence: TGTGCCAGCAGCCCGGCGTGGCTAGCGGGGACCCCCCACCAGTTCTTC.

This chain connects TRBV4-1 to TRBJ2-7; possibly TRBD2 for D (6 bases). The ends were cut back, 3 bases at V and 3 bases at J, with 12 bases in the middle. The germline gives CDR1 MGHRA, CDR2 YSYEKL. CDR3 length equals 14 residues. Written as DNA, the CDR3 is TGCGCCAGCAGCCACGCAGCGCGGGGCTACGAGCAGTACTTC. Translating gives CASSHAARGYEQYF.

The chain's CDR3 is CASSVGFGGVYNEQFF. In DNA, the CDR3 is TGTGCCAGCAGCGTAGGGTTCGGGGGAGTGTACAATGAGCAGTTCTTC. The chain employs TRBV9 and TRBJ2-1; weak D call: TRBD2 (6 bases). The germline CDR1 and CDR2 sequences are SGDLS and YYNGEE. V shed 0 bases and J shed 4 bases, with 14 bases lying between them. The CDR3 length is 16 residues.

CDR3 amino acids: CASSPGLGPDTQYF. DNA for the CDR3: TGTGCCAGCTCACCGGGACTAGGCCCAGATACGCAGTATTTT. This chain links TRBV18 with TRBJ2-3; 8 bases agree with TRBD2. The CDR3 covers 14 residues. CDR1 and CDR2 (germline): KGHSH, LQKENI. V dropped 3 bases and J dropped 4; count of bases not matched to a gene: 3.

The rearrangement uses TRBV15 and TRBJ1-2, with 8 nucleotides matching TRBD1. Per germline, CDR1 LNHNV and CDR2 YYDKDF (reference sequence). The junction had 11 bases not matched to a gene; V was cut back by 7 bases and J by 4 bases. The CDR3 has 15 amino acids. CDR3 coding DNA: TGTGCCACCACCCACCGGACAGGGCTAGGCTATGGCTACACCTTC. It encodes CATTHRTGLGYGYTF.

J is TRBJ1-2 and V is TRBV6-1; D gene unclear. The CDR3 extends over 15 amino acids. Trimming shortened V by 3 bases and J by 8 bases, and 19 bases separated the two germline ends. The germline gives CDR1 MNHNS, CDR2 SASEGT. The DNA of the CDR3 is TGTGCCAGCAGTGAGCGATGGCTGGAGACAACCGGCTACACCTTC. Encoded protein: CASSERWLETTGYTF.

CDR3 sequence (DNA): TGTGCCAGCAGTCCCGGGACAGGGGCTCTCCTCGAGCAGTACTTC. Translated: CASSPGTGALLEQYF. The V gene is TRBV6-5, the J gene TRBJ2-7, with 10 positions matching TRBD1. Looked up from germline, CDR1 is MNHEY and CDR2 is SVGAGI. CDR3 size: 15 residues. The J segment lost 6 bases and the V segment lost 5 bases, leaving 10 bases of the junction unmatched.

This clone was seen only once. The chain employs TRBV5-6 and TRBJ1-5; 8 bases align to TRBD1. The junction had 8 bases not matched to a gene; V was cut back by 5 bases and J by 4 bases. This CDR3 comprises 15 residues. Germline values: CDR1 SGHDT, CDR2 YYEEEE. The DNA of the CDR3 is TGTGCCAGCAGTATCGGGACAGGCTTTAATCAGCCCCAGCATTTT. Amino acids: CASSIGTGFNQPQHF.

V and J are TRBV11-2 and TRBJ2-7, with 8 bases matching TRBD2. Germline-derived CDR1 and CDR2 are SGHAT and FQNNGV. There are 15 residues in the CDR3. Trimming at V came to 2 bases and at J to 5 bases, leaving 8 bases not matched to a gene. For the CDR3, the DNA is TGTGCCAGCAGCTTACTCTACAGCGGGGGCCACGAGCAGTACTTC. Protein product: CASSLLYSGGHEQYF.

The rearrangement uses TRBV12-5 and TRBJ2-3; D not resolved. CDR3 size: 15 residues. CDR1 and CDR2 (germline): LGHNT, FRNRAP. V was pared by 3 bases and J by 0 bases, with 10 bases between. The DNA for the CDR3 is TGTGCTAGTGGTTTCTTCGCGACGAGCACAGATACGCAGTATTTT. Residues: CASGFFATSTDTQYF.

J is TRBJ2-1 and V is TRBV7-8; TRBD2 matches 14 bases. This CDR3 is 15 amino acids long. Looked up from germline, CDR1 is SGHVS and CDR2 is FQNEAQ. Trimming at V came to 3 bases and at J to 10 bases, leaving 5 bases not matched to a gene. The CDR3 spells CASSLRLAGGREQFF. The CDR3 DNA sequence: TGTGCCAGCAGCTTGAGACTAGCGGGGGGGCGCGAGCAGTTCTTC.

The chain uses TRBV27 and TRBJ2-1; D is unresolved. The CDR3 runs to 11 residues. Trimming removed 6 bases from V and 4 bases from J, with 4 bases in between. The V gene's germline CDR1 is MNHEY and CDR2 SMNVEV (reference sequence). The CDR3 DNA reads TGTGCCAGCAGATATTACAATGAGCAGTTCTTC. Protein product: CASRYYNEQFF.

This clone showed up just a few times. This rearrangement joins TRBV7-6 to TRBJ2-7, with TRBD2 matching 7 bases. V lost 5 bases, J lost 7 bases, and 2 bases stayed unmatched. Germline lookup yields CDR1 SGHVS and CDR2 FNYEAQ. This CDR3 contains 11 residues. The CDR3 sequence is CASSRGGEQYF. The CDR3 DNA reads TGTGCCAGCAGCCGGGGAGGGGAGCAGTACTTC.

This clone appeared a single time. The chain links TRBV27 to TRBJ2-1; D not certain. There are 14 residues in the CDR3. Germline loops: CDR1 MNHEY, CDR2 SMNVEV (reference sequence). V was cut by 7 bases and J by 4 bases, with 14 bases left in between. CDR3 residues: CASNHARRYNEQFF. The CDR3 nucleotides read TGTGCCAGCAATCACGCCCGGCGTTACAATGAGCAGTTCTTC.

The chain has TRBV9 and TRBJ2-7, with D possibly matching TRBD1 (5 bases). Germline lookup yields CDR1 SGDLS and CDR2 YYNGEE. CDR3 length equals 15 residues. Trimming removed 0 bases from V and 2 bases from J, with 12 bases in between. The CDR3 reads CASSVDAGITYEQYF. CDR3 sequence (DNA): TGTGCCAGCAGCGTAGACGCAGGGATTACCTACGAGCAGTACTTC.

V is TRBV7-9 and J is TRBJ1-1, with TRBD1 as a possible D gene (5 bases). The germline V gene encodes CDR1 SEHNR and CDR2 FQNEAQ (reference sequence). Trimming took 5 bases from V and 2 from J, leaving 12 bases between them. The CDR3 is 14 amino acids. The CDR3 nucleotides are TGTGCCAGCAGCCCCCTAACAGGAAACACTGAAGCTTTCTTT. Translating gives CASSPLTGNTEAFF.

This chain uses TRBV27 with TRBJ2-5; TRBD2 agrees at 8 bases. The length of the CDR3 is 15 residues. The germline gives CDR1 MNHEY, CDR2 SMNVEV (reference sequence). After removal of 5 bases from V and 1 base from J, the junction contained 6 bases not matched to a gene. The chain's CDR3 is CASSTATSAQETQYF. CDR3 bases: TGTGCCAGCAGTACCGCGACTAGCGCCCAAGAGACCCAGTACTTC.

The CDR3 is CASSDGQGGNEQFF. Here the CDR3 DNA reads TGTGCCAGCAGTGACGGACAGGGAGGCAATGAGCAGTTCTTC. The chain recombines TRBV6-4 with TRBJ2-1; 8 bases match TRBD1. V dropped 2 bases and J dropped 6; count of bases not matched to a gene: 3. Germline-derived CDR1 and CDR2 are MRHNA and SNTAGT. The CDR3 spans 14 residues.

The CDR3 is CASSPSAGAVTGELFF. The CDR3 bases are TGTGCCAGCAGCCCCTCAGCCGGAGCGGTCACCGGGGAGCTGTTTTTT. V usage is TRBV6-4 and J usage is TRBJ2-2, with D maybe TRBD2 (5 bases). The CDR3 runs 16 residues. Trimming shortened V by 6 bases and J by 4 bases, and 18 bases separated the two germline ends. CDR1 and CDR2 (germline): MRHNA, SNTAGT.

The table lists this clone with a few counts. This chain connects TRBV9 to TRBJ1-2; tentative D call: TRBD1 (6 bases). CDR3 length: 15 residues. Germline loops: CDR1 SGDLS, CDR2 YYNGEE. Trimming shortened V by 0 bases and J by 5 bases, and 14 bases separated the two germline ends. The CDR3: CASSVARGGGYGYTF. CDR3 DNA sequence: TGTGCCAGCAGCGTAGCTCGGGGGGGCGGGTATGGCTACACCTTC.

In this sample, this clone turned up a few times. This rearrangement joins TRBV7-9 to TRBJ2-1; TRBD2 agrees at 10 bases. The ends lost 3 bases at V and 9 bases at J; junction bases unmatched: 5. The germline CDR1 and CDR2 sequences are SEHNR and FQNEAQ (reference sequence). The CDR3 runs to 14 residues. The CDR3: CASSLPAGGPEQFF. The CDR3 DNA is TGTGCCAGCAGCTTGCCAGCGGGGGGGCCTGAGCAGTTCTTC.

The chain is built from TRBV7-2 and TRBJ2-7; 7 bases map to TRBD2. CDR1 and CDR2 from the germline V gene are SGHTA and FQGNSA. The CDR3 runs 15 residues. The V segment lost 3 bases and the J segment 1 base; nucleotides outside the gene matches: 6. The CDR3 reads CASSFSGGSSYEQYF. The CDR3 nucleotides read TGTGCCAGCAGCTTTTCCGGGGGGAGTTCCTACGAGCAGTACTTC.